This T cell receptor beta chain was recovered during a study of blood T cell repertoires in COVID-19. Only in-frame clones appear in the TCRdb table, and some are missing; sequencing was by immunoSEQ multiplex PCR. The sample consists of fewer than 300,000 clones, around 90% of them appearing once. Those enrolled, adults aged about 18 to 89 years, came from about 24 US areas. Cohort assignment relied on participant-reported clinical history. The material sequenced was PBMCs or T cells enriched from blood (not recorded which). This receptor was identified in a woman in her twenties or thirties who had recovered from COVID-19.

The CDR3 bases are TGTGCCAGCAGTTATCGAGGCGGGATGCCCGGAGATACGCAGTATTTT. It is translated as CASSYRGGMPGDTQYF. This chain links TRBV6-2 or TRBV6-3 with TRBJ2-3; a weak D match, TRBD2 (6 bases). The germline gives CDR1 MNHEY, CDR2 SVGEGT. V lost 3 bases and J lost 5, with 18 bases in between. CDR3 size: 16 residues.